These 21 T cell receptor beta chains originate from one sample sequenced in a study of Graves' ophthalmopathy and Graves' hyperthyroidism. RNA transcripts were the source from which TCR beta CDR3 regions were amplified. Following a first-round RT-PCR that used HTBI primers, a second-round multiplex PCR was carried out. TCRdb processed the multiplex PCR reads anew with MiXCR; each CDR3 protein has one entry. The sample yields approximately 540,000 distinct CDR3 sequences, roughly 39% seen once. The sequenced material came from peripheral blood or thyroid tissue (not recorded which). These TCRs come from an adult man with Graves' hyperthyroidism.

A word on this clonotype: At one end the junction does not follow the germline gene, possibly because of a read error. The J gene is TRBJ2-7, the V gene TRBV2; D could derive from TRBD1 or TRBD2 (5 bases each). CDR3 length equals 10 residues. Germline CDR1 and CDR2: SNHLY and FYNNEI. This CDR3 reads CAGRGTQQYF. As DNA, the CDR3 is TGTGCCGGCAGAGGGACCCAGCAGTACTTC.

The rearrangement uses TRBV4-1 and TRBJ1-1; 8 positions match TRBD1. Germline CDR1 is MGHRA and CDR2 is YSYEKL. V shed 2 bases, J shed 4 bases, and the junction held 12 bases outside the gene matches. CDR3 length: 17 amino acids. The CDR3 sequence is CASSQPYTRQGITEAFF. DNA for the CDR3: TGCGCCAGCAGCCAACCATATACGCGACAGGGGATCACTGAAGCTTTCTTT.

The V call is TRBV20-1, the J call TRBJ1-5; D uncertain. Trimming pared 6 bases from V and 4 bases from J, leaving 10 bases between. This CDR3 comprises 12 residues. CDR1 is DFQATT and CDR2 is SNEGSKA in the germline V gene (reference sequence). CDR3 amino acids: CSAVGRNQPQHF. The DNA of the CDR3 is TGCAGTGCGGTAGGGAGGAATCAGCCCCAGCATTTT.

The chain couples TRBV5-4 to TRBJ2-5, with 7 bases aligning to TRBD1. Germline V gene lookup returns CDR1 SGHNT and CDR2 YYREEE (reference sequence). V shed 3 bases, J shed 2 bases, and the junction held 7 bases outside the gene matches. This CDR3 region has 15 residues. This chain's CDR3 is CASSSQGPPQETQYF. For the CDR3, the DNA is TGTGCCAGCAGCTCACAGGGGCCTCCTCAAGAGACCCAGTACTTC.

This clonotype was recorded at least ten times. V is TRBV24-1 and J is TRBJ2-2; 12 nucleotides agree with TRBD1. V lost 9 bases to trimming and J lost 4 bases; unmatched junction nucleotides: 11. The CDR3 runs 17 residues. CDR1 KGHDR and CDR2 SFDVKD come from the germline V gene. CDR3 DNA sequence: TGTGCCACCGATGCCGGGACAGGGGGCATGGGCACCGGGGAGCTGTTTTTT. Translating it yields CATDAGTGGMGTGELFF.

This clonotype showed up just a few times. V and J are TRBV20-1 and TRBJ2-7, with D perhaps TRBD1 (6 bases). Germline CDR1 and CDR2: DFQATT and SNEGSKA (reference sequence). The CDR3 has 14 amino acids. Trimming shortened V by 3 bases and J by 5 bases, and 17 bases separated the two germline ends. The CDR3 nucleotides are TGCAGTGCTAGCGGACAGCTAGGCAGCGACGAGCAGTACTTC. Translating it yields CSASGQLGSDEQYF.

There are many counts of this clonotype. The CDR3 DNA reads TGTGCCAGCAGCCTGGACAGGCTCTCCTACGAGCAGTACTTC. Its translation is CASSLDRLSYEQYF. This chain links TRBV11-1 with TRBJ2-7; 7 nucleotides agree with TRBD1. Per the germline V gene, CDR1 is SGHAT and CDR2 is FQDESV (reference sequence). The J segment lost 0 bases and the V segment lost 5 bases, leaving 4 bases of the junction unmatched. The CDR3 covers 14 residues.

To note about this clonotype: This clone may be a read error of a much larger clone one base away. The CDR3 DNA sequence: TGTGCCAGCAGTTTAGCTGTAGGCACCATATATTTT. This translates into CASSLAVGTIYF. This chain uses TRBV12-3 or TRBV12-4 with TRBJ1-3; D is undetermined. V was pared by 0 bases and J by 9 bases, with 6 bases between. This CDR3 is 12 amino acids long.

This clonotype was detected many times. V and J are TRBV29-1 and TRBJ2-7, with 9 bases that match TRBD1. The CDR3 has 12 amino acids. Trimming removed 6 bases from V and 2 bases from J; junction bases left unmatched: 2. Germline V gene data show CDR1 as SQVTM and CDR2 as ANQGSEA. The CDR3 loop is CSVGDRAYEQYF. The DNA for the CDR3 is TGCAGCGTGGGGGACAGGGCCTACGAGCAGTACTTC.

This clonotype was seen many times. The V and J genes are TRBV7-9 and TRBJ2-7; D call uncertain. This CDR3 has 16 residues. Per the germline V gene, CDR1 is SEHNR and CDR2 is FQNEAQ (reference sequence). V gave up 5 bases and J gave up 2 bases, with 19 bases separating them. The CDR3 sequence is CASSQDGWQGTYEQYF. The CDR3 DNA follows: TGTGCCAGCAGCCAAGACGGATGGCAAGGCACCTACGAGCAGTACTTC.

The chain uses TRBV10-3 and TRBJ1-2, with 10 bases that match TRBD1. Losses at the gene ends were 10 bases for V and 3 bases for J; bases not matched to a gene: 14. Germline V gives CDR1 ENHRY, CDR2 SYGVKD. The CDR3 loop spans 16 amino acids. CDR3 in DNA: TGTGCCACAGCCGGGACAGGGGTGAACAATGACTATGGCTACACCTTC. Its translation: CATAGTGVNNDYGYTF.

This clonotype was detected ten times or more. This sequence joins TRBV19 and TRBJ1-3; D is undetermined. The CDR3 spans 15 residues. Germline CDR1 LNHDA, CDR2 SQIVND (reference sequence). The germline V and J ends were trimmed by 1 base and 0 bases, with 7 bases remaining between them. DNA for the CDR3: TGTGCCAGTAGTATAGTAGGCAACTCTGGAAACACCATATATTTT. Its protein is CASSIVGNSGNTIYF.

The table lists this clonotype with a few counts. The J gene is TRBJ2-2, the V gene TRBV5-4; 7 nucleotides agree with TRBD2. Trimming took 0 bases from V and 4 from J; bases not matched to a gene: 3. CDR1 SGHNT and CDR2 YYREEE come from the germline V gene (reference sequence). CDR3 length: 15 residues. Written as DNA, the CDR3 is TGTGCCAGCAGCTTGGGAATAGCGGGCACCGGGGAGCTGTTTTTT. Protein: CASSLGIAGTGELFF. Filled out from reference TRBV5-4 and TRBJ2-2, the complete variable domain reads ETGVTQSPTHLIKTRGQQVTLRCSSQSGHNTVSWYQQALGQGPQFIFQYYREEENGRGNFPPRFSGLQFPNYSSELNVNALELDDSALYLCASSLGIAGTGELFFGEGSRLTVL.

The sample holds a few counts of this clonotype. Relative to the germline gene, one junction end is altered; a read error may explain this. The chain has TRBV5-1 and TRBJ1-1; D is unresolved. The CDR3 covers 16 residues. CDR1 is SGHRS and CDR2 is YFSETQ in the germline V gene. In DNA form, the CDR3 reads TGTGCCAGCAGCTTGGGCGGTGCAGGCCTGAACACTGAAGCTTTCTTT. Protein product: CASSLGGAGLNTEAFF.

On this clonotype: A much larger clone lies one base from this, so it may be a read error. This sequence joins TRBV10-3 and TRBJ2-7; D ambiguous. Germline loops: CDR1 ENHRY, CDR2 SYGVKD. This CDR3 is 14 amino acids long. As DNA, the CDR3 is TGTGCCAGCAGTCCTAGTATTTCTGCCTACGAGCAGTACTTC. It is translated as CASSPSISAYEQYF.

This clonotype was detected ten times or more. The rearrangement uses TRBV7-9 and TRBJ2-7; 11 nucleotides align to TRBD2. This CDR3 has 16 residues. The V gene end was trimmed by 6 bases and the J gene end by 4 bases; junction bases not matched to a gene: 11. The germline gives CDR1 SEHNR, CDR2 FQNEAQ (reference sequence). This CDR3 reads CASSHRSASGGYEQYF. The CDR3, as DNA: TGTGCCAGCAGTCATCGGTCTGCTAGCGGGGGGTACGAGCAGTACTTC.

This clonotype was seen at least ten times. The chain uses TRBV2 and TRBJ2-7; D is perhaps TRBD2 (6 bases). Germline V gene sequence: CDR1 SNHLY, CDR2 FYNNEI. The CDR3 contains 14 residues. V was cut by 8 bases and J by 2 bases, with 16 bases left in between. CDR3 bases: TGTGCCAGCGGTTCTAGCGCCCAGGCCTACGAGCAGTACTTC. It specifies CASGSSAQAYEQYF.

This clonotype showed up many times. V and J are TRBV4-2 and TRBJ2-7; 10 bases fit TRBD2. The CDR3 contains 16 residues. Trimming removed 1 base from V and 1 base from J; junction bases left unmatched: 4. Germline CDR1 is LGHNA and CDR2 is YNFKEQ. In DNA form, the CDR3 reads TGTGCCAGCAGCCAAGCAGGACTAGCGGCATCCTACGAGCAGTACTTC. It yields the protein CASSQAGLAASYEQYF.

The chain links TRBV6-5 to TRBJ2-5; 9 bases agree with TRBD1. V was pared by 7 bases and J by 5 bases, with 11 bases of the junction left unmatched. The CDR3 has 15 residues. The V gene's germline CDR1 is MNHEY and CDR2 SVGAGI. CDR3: CASTSGQGAYETQYF. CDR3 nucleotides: TGTGCCAGCACCTCGGGACAGGGAGCCTACGAGACCCAGTACTTC.

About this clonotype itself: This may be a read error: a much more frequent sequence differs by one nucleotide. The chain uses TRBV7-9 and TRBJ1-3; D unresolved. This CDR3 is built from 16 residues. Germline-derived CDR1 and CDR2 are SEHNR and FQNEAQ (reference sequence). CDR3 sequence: CASSVAVSDPGNTIYF. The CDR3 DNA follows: TGTGCCAGCAGCGTAGCCGTTTCAGATCCTGGAAACACCATATATTTT. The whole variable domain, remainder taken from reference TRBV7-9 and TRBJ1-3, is DTGVSQNPRHKITKRGQNVTFRCDPISEHNRLYWYRQTLGQGPEFLTYFQNEAQLEKSRLLSDRFSAERPKGSFSTLEIQRTEQGDSAMYLCASSVAVSDPGNTIYFGEGSWLTVV.

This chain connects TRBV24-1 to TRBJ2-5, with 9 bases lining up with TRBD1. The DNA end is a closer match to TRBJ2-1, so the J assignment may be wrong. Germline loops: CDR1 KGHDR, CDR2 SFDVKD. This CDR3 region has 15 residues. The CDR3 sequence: CATSDFGQGPNEQFF. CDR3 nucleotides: TGTGCCACCAGTGATTTCGGACAGGGGCCCAATGAGCAGTTCTTC.